The TCR beta chain under discussion was sequenced for a study of post-analysis software for immune sequencing data. There are a few counts of this clonotype. The antigen is undetermined. Every TCR beta cDNA library bore unique molecular identifiers. TCRdb passed the PCR reads through MiXCR, listing each CDR3 protein once. The sample lists 150,000 to 200,000 distinct CDR3 sequences, about 32% seen once, with about 1.6% in the top ten. Germline CDR1 SGHAT, CDR2 FQNNGV. The CDR3 spans 15 residues. V lost 2 bases, J lost 7 bases, and 15 bases lay in between. Study findings and constraints: Patients showed TRBV5-6, TRBV5-1 and TRBV20-1 among about five TRBV segments more frequent than in controls.

Material for sequencing was blood. This sequence was found in a girl aged 5-17 years with multiple sclerosis. This chain joins TRBV11-2 and TRBJ1-5, with a possible D match to TRBD1 (5 bases). CDR3 amino acids: CASSLRGRVGQPQHF. CDR3 sequence (DNA): TGTGCCAGCAGCTTAAGGGGCAGGGTAGGGCAGCCCCAGCATTTT.